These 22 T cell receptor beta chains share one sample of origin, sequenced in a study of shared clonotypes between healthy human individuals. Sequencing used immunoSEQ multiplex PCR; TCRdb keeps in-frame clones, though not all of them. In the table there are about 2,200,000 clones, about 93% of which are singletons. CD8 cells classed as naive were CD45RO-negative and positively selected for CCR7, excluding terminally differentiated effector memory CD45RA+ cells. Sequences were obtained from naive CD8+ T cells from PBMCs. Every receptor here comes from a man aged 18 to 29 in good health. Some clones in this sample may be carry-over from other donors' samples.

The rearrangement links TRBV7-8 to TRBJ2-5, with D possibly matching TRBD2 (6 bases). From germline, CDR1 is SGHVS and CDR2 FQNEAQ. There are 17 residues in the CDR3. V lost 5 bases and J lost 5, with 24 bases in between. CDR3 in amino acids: CASSLRIAEDLRETQYF. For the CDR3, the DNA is TGTGCCAGCAGCCTTCGAATAGCGGAAGACCTCCGTGAGACCCAGTACTTC. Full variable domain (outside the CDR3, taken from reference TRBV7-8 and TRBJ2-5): GAGVSQSPRYKVAKRGQDVALRCDPISGHVSLFWYQQALGQGPEFLTYFQNEAQLDKSGLPSDRFFAERPEGSVSTLKIQRTQQEDSAVYLCASSLRIAEDLRETQYFGPGTRLLVL.

In DNA form, the CDR3 reads TGTGCCAGCAGCCCGCTGGGGGGGCCTAGTGTCAATCAGCCCCAGCATTTT. Translation: CASSPLGGPSVNQPQHF. The chain couples TRBV11-2 to TRBJ1-5; tentatively, D is TRBD1 (6 bases). The ends were cut back, 5 bases at V and 3 bases at J, with 20 bases in the middle. Germline V gene lookup returns CDR1 SGHAT and CDR2 FQNNGV. The CDR3 extends over 17 amino acids.

CDR3 loop: CASSSGLATTYEQYF. The DNA for the CDR3 is TGTGCCAGCAGTTCCGGACTAGCGACAACCTACGAGCAGTACTTC. This rearrangement joins TRBV6-5 to TRBJ2-7, with 9 bases lining up with TRBD2. V was clipped by 4 bases and J by 2 bases; unmatched bases: 6. In germline, CDR1 is MNHEY, CDR2 SVGAGI. The CDR3 has 15 amino acids.

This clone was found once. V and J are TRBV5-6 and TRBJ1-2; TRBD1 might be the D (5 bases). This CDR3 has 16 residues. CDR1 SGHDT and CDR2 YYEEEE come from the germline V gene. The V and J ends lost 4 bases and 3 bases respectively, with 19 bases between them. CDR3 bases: TGTGCCAGCAGCCGCCTGGGGGATCATACTTACTATGGCTACACCTTC. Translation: CASSRLGDHTYYGYTF.

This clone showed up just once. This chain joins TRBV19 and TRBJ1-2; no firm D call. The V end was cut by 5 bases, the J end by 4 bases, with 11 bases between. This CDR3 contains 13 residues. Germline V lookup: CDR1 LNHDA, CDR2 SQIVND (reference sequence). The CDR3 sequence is CASSQTSLYGYTF. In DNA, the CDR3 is TGTGCCAGTAGTCAGACGTCCCTCTATGGCTACACCTTC.

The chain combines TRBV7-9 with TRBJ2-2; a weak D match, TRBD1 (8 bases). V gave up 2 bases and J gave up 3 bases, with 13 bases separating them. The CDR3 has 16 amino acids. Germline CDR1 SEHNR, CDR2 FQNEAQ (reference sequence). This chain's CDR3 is CASSLQTGGDTGELFF. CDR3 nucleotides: TGTGCCAGCAGCTTACAAACAGGGGGGGACACCGGGGAGCTGTTTTTT.

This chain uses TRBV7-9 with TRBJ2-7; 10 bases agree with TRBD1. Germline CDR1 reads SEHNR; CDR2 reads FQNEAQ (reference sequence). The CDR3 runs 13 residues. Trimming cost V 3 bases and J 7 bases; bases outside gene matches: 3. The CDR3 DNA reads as TGTGCCAGCAGCTTGACAGGGGGCGGAGAGCAGTACTTC. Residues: CASSLTGGGEQYF.

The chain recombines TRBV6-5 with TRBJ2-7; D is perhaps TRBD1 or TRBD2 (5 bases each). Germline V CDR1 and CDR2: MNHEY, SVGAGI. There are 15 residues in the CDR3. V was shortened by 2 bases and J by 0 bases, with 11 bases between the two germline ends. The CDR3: CASSYRDPSSYEQYF. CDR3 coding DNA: TGTGCCAGCAGTTACCGGGACCCATCCTCCTACGAGCAGTACTTC.

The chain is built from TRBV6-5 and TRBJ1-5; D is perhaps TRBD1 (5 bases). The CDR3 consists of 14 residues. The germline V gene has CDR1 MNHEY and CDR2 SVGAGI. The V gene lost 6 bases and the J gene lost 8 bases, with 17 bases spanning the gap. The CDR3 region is CASSPSGGYEPQHF. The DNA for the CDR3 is TGTGCCAGCAGCCCGAGTGGGGGATATGAGCCCCAGCATTTT.

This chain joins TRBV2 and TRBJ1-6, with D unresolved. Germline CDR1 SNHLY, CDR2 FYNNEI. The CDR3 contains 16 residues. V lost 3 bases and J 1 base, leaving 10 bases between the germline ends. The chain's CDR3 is CASSEWQVSYNSPLHF. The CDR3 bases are TGTGCCAGCAGTGAGTGGCAGGTTTCCTATAATTCACCCCTCCACTTT.

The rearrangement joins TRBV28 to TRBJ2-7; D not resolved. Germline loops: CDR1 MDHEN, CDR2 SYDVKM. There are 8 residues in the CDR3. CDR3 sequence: CASSASFV. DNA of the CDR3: TGTGCCAGCAGTGCCTCGTTTGTC.

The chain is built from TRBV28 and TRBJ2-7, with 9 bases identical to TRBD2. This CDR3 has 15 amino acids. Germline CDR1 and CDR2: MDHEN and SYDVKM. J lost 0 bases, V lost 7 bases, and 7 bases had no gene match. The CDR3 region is CASTLLAGSSYEQYF. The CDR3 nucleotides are TGTGCCAGCACCCTACTAGCGGGTTCCTCCTACGAGCAGTACTTC.

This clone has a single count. CDR3 sequence: CASSGGTSPGEQYF. The CDR3 bases are TGTGCCAGCAGCGGCGGGACTAGCCCGGGGGAGCAGTACTTC. This rearrangement joins TRBV5-4 to TRBJ2-7; 9 bases fit TRBD2. Germline V gives CDR1 SGHNT, CDR2 YYREEE (reference sequence). V shed 4 bases, J shed 7 bases, and the junction held 9 bases outside the gene matches. This CDR3 is 14 amino acids long.

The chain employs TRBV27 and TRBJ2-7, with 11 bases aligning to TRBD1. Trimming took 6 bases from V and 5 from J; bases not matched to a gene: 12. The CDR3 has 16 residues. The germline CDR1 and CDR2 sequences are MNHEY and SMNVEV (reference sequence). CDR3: CASSLLTGTGGNEQYF. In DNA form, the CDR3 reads TGTGCCAGCAGCTTGCTCACCGGGACAGGGGGGAACGAGCAGTACTTC.

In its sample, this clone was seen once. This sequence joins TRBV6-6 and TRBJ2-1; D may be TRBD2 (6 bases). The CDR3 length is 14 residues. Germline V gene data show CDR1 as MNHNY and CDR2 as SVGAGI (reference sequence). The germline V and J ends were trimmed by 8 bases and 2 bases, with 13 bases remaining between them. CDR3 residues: CASGPGLPYNEQFF. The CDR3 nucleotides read TGTGCCAGCGGCCCGGGACTTCCCTACAATGAGCAGTTCTTC.

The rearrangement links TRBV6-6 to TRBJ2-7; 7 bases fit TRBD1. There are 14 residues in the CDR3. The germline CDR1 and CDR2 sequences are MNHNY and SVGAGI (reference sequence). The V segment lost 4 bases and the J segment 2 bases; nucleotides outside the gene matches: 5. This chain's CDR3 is CASSLRQGTYEQYF. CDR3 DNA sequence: TGTGCCAGCAGTTTGAGACAGGGAACCTACGAGCAGTACTTC.

The CDR3 DNA sequence: TGTGCCAGTAGTAAGCGGTGGGACACCGGGGAGCTGTTTTTT. Translation: CASSKRWDTGELFF. This chain joins TRBV19 and TRBJ2-2, with D possibly TRBD2 on 5 matching bases. Germline assignment: CDR1 LNHDA and CDR2 SQIVND (reference sequence). The CDR3 contains 14 residues. Trimming shortened V by 4 bases and J by 3 bases, and 9 bases separated the two germline ends.

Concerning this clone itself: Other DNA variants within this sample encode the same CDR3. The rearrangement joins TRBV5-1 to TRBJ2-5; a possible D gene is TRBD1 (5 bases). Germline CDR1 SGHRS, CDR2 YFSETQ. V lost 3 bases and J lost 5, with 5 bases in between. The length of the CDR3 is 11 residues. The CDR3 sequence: CASSSGETQYF. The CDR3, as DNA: TGCGCCAGCAGCTCAGGGGAGACCCAGTACTTC.

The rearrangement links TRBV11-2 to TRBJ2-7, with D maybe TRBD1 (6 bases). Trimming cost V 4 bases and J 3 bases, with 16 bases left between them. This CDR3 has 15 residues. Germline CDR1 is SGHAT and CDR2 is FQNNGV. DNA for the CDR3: TGTGCCAGCAGCTCCTCGCCGGACAGTTTCTACGAGCAGTACTTC. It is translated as CASSSSPDSFYEQYF.

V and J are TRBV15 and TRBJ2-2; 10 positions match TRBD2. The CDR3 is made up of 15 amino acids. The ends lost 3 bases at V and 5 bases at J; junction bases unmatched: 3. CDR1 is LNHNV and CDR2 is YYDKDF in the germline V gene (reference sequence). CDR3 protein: CATSRSGRGTGELFF. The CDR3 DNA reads TGTGCCACCAGCAGGAGCGGGAGGGGAACCGGGGAGCTGTTTTTT.

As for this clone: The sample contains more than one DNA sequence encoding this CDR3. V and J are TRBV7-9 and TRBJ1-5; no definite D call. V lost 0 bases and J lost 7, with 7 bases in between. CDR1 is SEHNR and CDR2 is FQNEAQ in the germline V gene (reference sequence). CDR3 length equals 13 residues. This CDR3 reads CASSLAGGQPQHF. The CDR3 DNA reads TGTGCCAGCAGCTTAGCTGGTGGCCAGCCCCAGCATTTT.

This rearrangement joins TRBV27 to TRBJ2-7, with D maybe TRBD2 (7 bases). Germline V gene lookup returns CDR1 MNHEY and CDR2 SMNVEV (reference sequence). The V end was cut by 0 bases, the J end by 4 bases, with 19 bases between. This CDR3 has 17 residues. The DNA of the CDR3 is TGTGCCAGCAGTTTATCGCAACAGGGACTAAGGTCGTACGAGCAGTACTTC. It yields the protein CASSLSQQGLRSYEQYF.